This is a list of T cell receptor beta chains from one sample in a study of radiotherapy plus CTLA-4 blockade in lung cancer. The assay was immunoSEQ multiplex PCR, and TCRdb's table has in-frame clones only and misses some. The table lists nearly 110,000 clones, around 85% of them singletons. Sequencing used peripheral blood, obtained from a patient treated with radiotherapy plus ipilimumab. These TCRs come from a human donor with non-small cell lung cancer that progressed on radiotherapy plus ipilimumab. Some clones in this sample may be carry-over from other donors' samples. The conserved cysteine and the conserved F or W are not part of the CDR3 here. The order of the fields is V gene, J gene, clone size, CDR3 protein. Rows give clone size only sometimes, using once, few, many, or a class for an expanded clone.

>TRBV7-9|TRBJ1-5|-
ASSALTGVDQPQH
>TRBV6-5|TRBJ1-5|-
ASGGQVNQPQH
>TRBV15|TRBJ1-2|-
ATSRDKGYT
>TRBV5-1|TRBJ2-6|-
ASSLILTGPGANVLT
>TRBV27|TRBJ1-3|once
ASSLAGTSSGNTIY
>TRBV7-6|TRBJ2-7|once
ASSLGLYSYEQY
>TRBV27|TRBJ2-1|-
ASSLKAGTGSNEQF
>TRBV4-2|TRBJ2-7|-
ASSQAPRGGLREQY
>TRBV11-2|TRBJ2-3|-
ASSRGSTDTQY
>TRBV11-2|TRBJ2-7|-
ASTGQNTYEQY
>TRBV28|TRBJ1-6|-
ASNPVWRDNSPLH
>TRBV20-1|TRBJ1-2|-
SSRAGYGYT
>TRBV4-3|TRBJ1-2|-
ASSQGMVGYTYGYT
>TRBV18|TRBJ2-5|-
ASSPRGMTQY
>TRBV5-6|TRBJ1-3|-
ASSLGPQGAQGNTIY
>TRBV7-6|TRBJ1-2|once
ASSSNIGTGGYGYT
>TRBV18|TRBJ2-1|-
ASSPPSSEAGGLREQF
>TRBV6-5|TRBJ2-3|-
ASSLSGGATDTQY
>TRBV7-2|TRBJ1-1|-
ASSPEILQTEAF
>TRBV5-5|TRBJ2-7|-
ASSTTSGGFREY
>TRBV5-6|TRBJ2-6|-
ASSREAGWLSGANVLT
>TRBV10-3|TRBJ2-3|-
AIGDSDTQY
>TRBV5-1|TRBJ2-5|once
ASSLTGTGEETQY
>TRBV5-1|TRBJ1-1|-
ASSPGQGNTEAF
>TRBV19|TRBJ2-7|-
ASSKERPGQGDDEQY
>TRBV19|TRBJ1-2|few
ASRRGRIYGYT
>TRBV30|TRBJ1-3|-
ASGGNTIY
>TRBV7-3|TRBJ2-1|-
ASSALAGGYNEQF
>TRBV18|TRBJ2-5|-
ASSPPSRAQETQY